This T cell receptor (beta chain) was recorded in a study of blood T cell repertoires in COVID-19. Deletions cut 4 bases from V and 1 base from J, with 12 bases between. The CDR3 spans 15 residues. Germline V gene sequence: CDR1 SGHDT, CDR2 YYEEEE. Profiling relied on immunoSEQ multiplex PCR, and the TCRdb table lists in-frame clones only, not all of them. The sample lists over 200,000 clones; roughly 84% were seen once. This TCR derives from a middle-aged woman who had recovered from COVID-19. Sequencing input: PBMCs or T cells enriched from blood (not recorded which). This chain links TRBV5-6 with TRBJ2-1, with TRBD2 as a possible D gene (6 bases). CDR3 DNA: TGTGCCAGCAGCACGCGACTAGTGTCCTACAATGAGCAGTTCTTC. The encoded protein is CASSTRLVSYNEQFF. Looking up the rest from reference TRBV5-6 and TRBJ2-1 gives the full variable domain: DAGVTQSPTHLIKTRGQQVTLRCSPKSGHDTVSWYQQALGQGPQFIFQYYEEEERQRGNFPDRFSGHQFPNYSSELNVNALLLGDSALYLCASSTRLVSYNEQFFGPGTRLTVL.